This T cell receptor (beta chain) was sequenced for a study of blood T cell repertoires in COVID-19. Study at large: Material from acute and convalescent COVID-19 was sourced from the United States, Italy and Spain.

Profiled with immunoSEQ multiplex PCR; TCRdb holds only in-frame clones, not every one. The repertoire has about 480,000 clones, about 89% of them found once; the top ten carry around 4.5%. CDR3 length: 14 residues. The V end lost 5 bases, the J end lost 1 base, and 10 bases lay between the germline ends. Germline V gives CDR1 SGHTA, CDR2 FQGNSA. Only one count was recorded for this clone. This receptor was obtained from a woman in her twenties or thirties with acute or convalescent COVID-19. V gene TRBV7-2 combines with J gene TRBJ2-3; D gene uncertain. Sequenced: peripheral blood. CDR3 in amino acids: CASSRNRGTDTQYF. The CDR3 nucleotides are TGTGCCAGCAGCCGCAACCGCGGCACAGATACGCAGTATTTT.